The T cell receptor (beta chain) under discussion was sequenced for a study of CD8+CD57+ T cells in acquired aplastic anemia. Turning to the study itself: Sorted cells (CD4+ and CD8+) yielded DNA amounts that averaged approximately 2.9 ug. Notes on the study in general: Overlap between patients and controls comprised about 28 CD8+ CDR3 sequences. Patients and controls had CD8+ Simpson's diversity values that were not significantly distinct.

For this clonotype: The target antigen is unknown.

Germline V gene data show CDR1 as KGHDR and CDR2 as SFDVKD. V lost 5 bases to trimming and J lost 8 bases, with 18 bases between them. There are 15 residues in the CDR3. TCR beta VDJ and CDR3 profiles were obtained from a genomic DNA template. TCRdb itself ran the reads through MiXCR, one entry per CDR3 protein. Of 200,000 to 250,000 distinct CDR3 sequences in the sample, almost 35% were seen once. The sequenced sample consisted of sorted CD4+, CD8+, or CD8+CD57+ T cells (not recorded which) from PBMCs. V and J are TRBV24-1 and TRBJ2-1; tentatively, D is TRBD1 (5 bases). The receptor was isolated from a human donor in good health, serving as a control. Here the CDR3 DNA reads TGTGCCACCAGTGCCTCCCAGGGCCCCTGGGATGAGCAGTTCTTC. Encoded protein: CATSASQGPWDEQFF.